The entry below gives a single T cell receptor (beta chain) sequence along with its context. The multiple sclerosis controls comprised treatment-naive patients whose relapsing-remitting disease was stable or active. The sample is drawn from a study of CD8 T cells in Susac syndrome. The CDR3 is made up of 16 amino acids. Germline V gene data show CDR1 as SGDLS and CDR2 as YYNGEE. V dropped 0 bases and J dropped 3 bases, with 13 bases sitting between them. An input of about 0.45 to 1 ug of RNA was subjected to reverse transcription using random hexamers. The immunoSEQ assay covered 54 Vbeta and 13 Jbeta segments for CDR3. One entry per CDR3 protein, called by TCRdb with MiXCR from the immunoSEQ multiplex PCR reads. The repertoire has some 300,000 distinct CDR3 sequences, roughly 85% of them found once; the top ten carry around 0.2%.

Sequencing was performed on CD8+ T cells from PBMCs. The clonotype comes from a human donor with multiple sclerosis. This chain connects TRBV9 to TRBJ2-1; possible D gene TRBD2, 6 bases. CDR3 nucleotide sequence: TGTGCCAGCAGCGTAGCGGGGGAGACTTTCTACAATGAGCAGTTCTTC. The encoded protein is CASSVAGETFYNEQFF.